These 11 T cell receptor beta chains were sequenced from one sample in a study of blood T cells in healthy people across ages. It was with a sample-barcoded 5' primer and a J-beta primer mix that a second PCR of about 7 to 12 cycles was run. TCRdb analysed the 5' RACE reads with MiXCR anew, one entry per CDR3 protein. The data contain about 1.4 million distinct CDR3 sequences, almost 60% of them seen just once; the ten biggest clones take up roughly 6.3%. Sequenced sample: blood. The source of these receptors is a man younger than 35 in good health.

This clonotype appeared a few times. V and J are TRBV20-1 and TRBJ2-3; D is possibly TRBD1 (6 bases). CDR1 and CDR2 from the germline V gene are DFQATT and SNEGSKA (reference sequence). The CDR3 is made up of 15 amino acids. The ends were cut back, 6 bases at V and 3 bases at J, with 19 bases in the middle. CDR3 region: CSALNREVRTDTQYF. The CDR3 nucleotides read TGCAGTGCCCTTAACAGGGAAGTTAGGACAGATACGCAGTATTTT.

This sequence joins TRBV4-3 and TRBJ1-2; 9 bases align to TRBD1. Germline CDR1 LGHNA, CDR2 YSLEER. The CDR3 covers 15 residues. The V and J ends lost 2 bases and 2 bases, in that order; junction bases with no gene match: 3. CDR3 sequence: CASSQRTGDNYGYTF. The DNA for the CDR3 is TGCGCCAGCAGCCAACGGACAGGGGACAACTATGGCTACACCTTC.

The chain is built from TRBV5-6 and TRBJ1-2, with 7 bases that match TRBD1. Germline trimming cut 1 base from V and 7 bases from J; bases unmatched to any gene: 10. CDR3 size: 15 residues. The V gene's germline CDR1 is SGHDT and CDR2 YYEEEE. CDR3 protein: CASSLLAGGWRGYTF. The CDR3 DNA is TGTGCCAGCAGCTTGCTCGCAGGGGGATGGCGTGGCTACACCTTC.

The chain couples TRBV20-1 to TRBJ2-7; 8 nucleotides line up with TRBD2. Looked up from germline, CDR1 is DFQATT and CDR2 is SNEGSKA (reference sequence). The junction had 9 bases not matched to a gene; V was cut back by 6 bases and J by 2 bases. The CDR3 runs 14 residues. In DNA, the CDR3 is TGCAGTGCCCCAAATAGCGGGGCCCCCTACGAGCAGTACTTC. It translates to CSAPNSGAPYEQYF.

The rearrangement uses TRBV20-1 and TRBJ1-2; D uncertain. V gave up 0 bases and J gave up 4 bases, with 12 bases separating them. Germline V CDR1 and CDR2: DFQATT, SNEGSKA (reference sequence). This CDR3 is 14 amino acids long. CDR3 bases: TGCAGTGCTAGAGATTTTGAGGCTCTCTATGGCTACACCTTC. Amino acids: CSARDFEALYGYTF.

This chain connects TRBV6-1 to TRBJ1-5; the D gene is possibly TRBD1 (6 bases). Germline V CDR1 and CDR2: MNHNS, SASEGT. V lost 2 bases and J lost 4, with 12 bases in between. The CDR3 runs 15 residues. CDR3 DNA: TGTGCCAGCAGTGAATGGGGGGCCGCGAATCAGCCCCAGCATTTT. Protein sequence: CASSEWGAANQPQHF.

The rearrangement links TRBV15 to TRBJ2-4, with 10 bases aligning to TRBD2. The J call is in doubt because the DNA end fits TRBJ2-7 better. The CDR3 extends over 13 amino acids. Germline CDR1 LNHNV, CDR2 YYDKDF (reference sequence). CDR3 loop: CATRLAGYYEQYF. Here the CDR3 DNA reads TGTGCCACCAGACTAGCGGGATATTACGAGCAGTACTTC.

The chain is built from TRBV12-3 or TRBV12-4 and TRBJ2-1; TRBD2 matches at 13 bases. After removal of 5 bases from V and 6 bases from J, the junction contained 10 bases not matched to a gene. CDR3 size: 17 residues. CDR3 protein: CASSTRTGTSGVNEQFF. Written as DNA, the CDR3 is TGTGCCAGCAGTACCCGGACCGGGACTAGCGGGGTCAATGAGCAGTTCTTC.

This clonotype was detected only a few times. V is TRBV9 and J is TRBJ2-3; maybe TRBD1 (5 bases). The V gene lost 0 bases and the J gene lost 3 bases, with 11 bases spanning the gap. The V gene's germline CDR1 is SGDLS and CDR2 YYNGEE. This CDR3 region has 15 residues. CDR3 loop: CASSVETERTDTQYF. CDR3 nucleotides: TGTGCCAGCAGCGTAGAGACAGAGAGAACAGATACGCAGTATTTT.

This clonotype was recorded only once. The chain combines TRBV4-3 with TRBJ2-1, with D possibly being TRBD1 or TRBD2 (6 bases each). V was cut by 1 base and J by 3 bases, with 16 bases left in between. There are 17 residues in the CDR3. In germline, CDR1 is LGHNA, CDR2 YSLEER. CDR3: CASSQGLAGGDYNEQFF. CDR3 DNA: TGCGCCAGCAGCCAAGGCCTCGCCGGGGGCGACTACAATGAGCAGTTCTTC.

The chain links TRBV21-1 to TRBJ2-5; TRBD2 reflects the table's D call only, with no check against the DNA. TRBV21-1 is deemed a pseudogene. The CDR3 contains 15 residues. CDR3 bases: TGTGCCAGCAGCAAATCGGAGGGCTTACAAGAGACCCAGTACTTC. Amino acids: CASSKSEGLQETQYF.